Each of the 4 T cell receptor beta chains below was sequenced from the same sample in a study of cytomegalovirus exposure and HLA in healthy donors. The PCR made use of 60 Vbeta and 13 Jbeta primers. Sequenced by immunoSEQ multiplex PCR; TCRdb stores in-frame clones only, minus some. Here the sample spans about 130,000 clones, approximately 80% being singletons. Sequencing was done on a sample of PBMCs. Source of these receptors: a woman in her forties in good health and CMV-seropositive.

CDR3 in DNA: TGTGCCAGCAGTTCGGTAGCGGGAGACAACGAGCAGTACTTC. As protein: CASSSVAGDNEQYF. The chain employs TRBV6-6 and TRBJ2-7; 9 bases are a match to TRBD2. CDR3 length: 14 residues. CDR1 and CDR2 (germline): MNHNY, SVGAGI (reference sequence). Unmatched junction bases numbered 6, after V lost 4 bases and J lost 5 bases.

CDR3 sequence: CASSFGPSGETGELFF. The CDR3 coding sequence is TGTGCCAGCAGCTTCGGGCCGAGCGGAGAAACCGGGGAGCTGTTTTTT. This sequence joins TRBV13 and TRBJ2-2; tentative D call: TRBD2 (5 bases). The CDR3 is 16 amino acids. Germline lookup yields CDR1 PRHDT and CDR2 FYEKMQ (reference sequence). V lost 3 bases to trimming and J lost 5 bases, with 16 bases between them. Full variable domain (missing parts from reference TRBV13 and TRBJ2-2): AAGVIQSPRHLIKEKRETATLKCYPIPRHDTVYWYQQGPGQDPQFLISFYEKMQSDKGSIPDRFSAQQFSDYHSELNMSSLELGDSALYFCASSFGPSGETGELFFGEGSRLTVL.

This rearrangement joins TRBV11-2 to TRBJ2-7; D might be TRBD1 (6 bases). V was clipped by 2 bases and J by 2 bases, with 13 bases between them. Germline V gene sequence: CDR1 SGHAT, CDR2 FQNNGV. This CDR3 has 15 residues. The DNA of the CDR3 is TGTGCCAGCAGCTTATGGCAGGGGTCTGCCTACGAGCAGTACTTC. Translating it yields CASSLWQGSAYEQYF.

The chain is built from TRBV6-1 and TRBJ2-7, with a possible D match to TRBD1 (6 bases). Per germline, CDR1 MNHNS and CDR2 SASEGT. V lost 5 bases and J lost 1, with 12 bases in between. The length of the CDR3 is 14 residues. For the CDR3, the DNA is TGTGCCAGCAGTAGCAGCAGGGGTTCCTACGAGCAGTACTTC. Translating it yields CASSSSRGSYEQYF.